The rows below give T cell receptor beta chains drawn from one sample of a study of T cell repertoires in cytomegalovirus infection. TCRdb used MiXCR to reprocess the reads, holding one entry per CDR3 protein. The data contain some 920,000 distinct CDR3 sequences, roughly 30% of them seen just once; the ten biggest clones take up 13%. Their target antigens are unknown. The sample here was cultured CD8+ T cells from PBMCs, taken from culture after CMV antigen stimulation. Every receptor here comes from a human donor in good health (CMV status not recorded). Some clones in this sample may be carry-over from other donors' samples. The CDR3 runs from the conserved cysteine through the conserved F or W. D genes are given only for firm matches. Rows give clone size only sometimes, using once, few, many, or a class for an expanded clone.

few,.,TRBJ1-2,TRBV28,TGTGCCACTCCCCATGAGGGTGGCTACACCTTC,CATPHEGGYTF
.,TRBD1,TRBJ2-2,TRBV7-9,TGTGCCAGCAGCCCGGCTGGACAGGTGAACACCGGGGAGCTGTTTTTT,CASSPAGQVNTGELFF
few,.,TRBJ2-2,TRBV7-7,TGTGCTAGCAGCTCTCTGGGAGGCACCGGGGAGCTGTTTTTT,CASSSLGGTGELFF
.,.,TRBJ1-1,TRBV12-5,TGTGCTAGTGGTTCCGGGGGGTTTATGAACACTGAAGCTTTCTTT,CASGSGGFMNTEAFF
.,.,TRBJ2-2,TRBV4-1,TGCGCCAGCAGCACCCGGACAGAATCGAACACCGGGGAGCTGTTTTTT,CASSTRTESNTGELFF
.,TRBD2,TRBJ2-1,TRBV7-3,TGTGCCAGCAGCTCCGGGGGGGACTACAATGAGCAGTTCTTC,CASSSGGDYNEQFF
few,TRBD1,TRBJ1-6,TRBV20-1,TGCAGTGTTACCGGGACAGATAATTCACCCCTCCACTTT,CSVTGTDNSPLHF
.,.,TRBJ2-7,TRBV14,TGTGCCAGCAGCCAGTCCAACAGGGCCCACGAGCAGTACTTC,CASSQSNRAHEQYF
few,.,TRBJ1-2,TRBV27,TGTGCCAGCCTGAGTCACCTTGATGGCTACACCTTC,CASLSHLDGYTF
few,.,TRBJ1-1,TRBV27,TGTGCCACGCGCTGGACCGTTTACACTGAAGCTTTCTTT,CATRWTVYTEAFF
few,TRBD2,TRBJ2-7,TRBV4-1,TGCGCCAGCAGCCAAATCACTAGCGGGGGGGCCACCCAGTACTTC,CASSQITSGGATQYF
.,.,TRBJ1-3,TRBV7-9,TGTGCCAGCAGCTTAAGTTTCTCTGGAAACACCATATATTTT,CASSLSFSGNTIYF
.,.,TRBJ1-1,TRBV28,TGTGCCAGCAGTTTATACAGGATTGAGGCTGAAGCTTTCTTT,CASSLYRIEAEAFF
.,TRBD1,TRBJ1-5,TRBV27,TGTGCCAGCAGCGCCTTAACTACAGGGGGCATGGGCAATCAGCCCCAGCATTTT,CASSALTTGGMGNQPQHF
.,TRBD1,TRBJ2-1,TRBV6-1,TGTGCCAGCAGCACTCAGGGGGTTGAGCAGTTCTTC,CASSTQGVEQFF
few,.,TRBJ2-1,TRBV29-1,TGCAGCGTTTGGACCCAGACGAATGAGCAGTTCTTC,CSVWTQTNEQFF
.,.,TRBJ1-2,TRBV7-6,TGTGCCAGCAGTCCGGCCTTTACGGACTATGGCTACACCTTC,CASSPAFTDYGYTF
.,.,TRBJ1-2,TRBV6-6,TGTGCCAGCAGTTACGGGGTCCTCAACTATGGCTACACCTTC,CASSYGVLNYGYTF
many,.,TRBJ2-5,TRBV7-2,TGTGCCAGCAGCTTAGAAACAGCGTTGCAGGAGACCCAGTACTTC,CASSLETALQETQYF
.,.,TRBJ1-5,TRBV6-1,TGTGCCAGCACCGCCGGGAGAGGGGGCAATCAGCCCCAGCATTTT,CASTAGRGGNQPQHF
.,TRBD1,TRBJ2-5,TRBV20-1,TGCAGTGCTAGAGAGACAGGGGGTGGGAAAGAGACCCAGTACTTC,CSARETGGGKETQYF
many,TRBD1,TRBJ1-2,TRBV7-6,TGTGCCAGCAGCTTAGCATCGGACAGGGTTCTCAGCTATGGCTACACCTTC,CASSLASDRVLSYGYTF
once,TRBD1,TRBJ1-1,TRBV20-1,TGCAGTGCAATACAGGGGGATGAAGCTTTCTTT,CSAIQGDEAFF
many,.,TRBJ1-5,TRBV7-8,TGTGCCAGCAGCTCCCCTGGGACGTCGGATAGCAATCAGCCCCAGCATTTT,CASSSPGTSDSNQPQHF
.,.,TRBJ2-1,TRBV9,TGTGCCAGCAGCGTAGACTTGAGACAGAAGCACAATGAGCAGTTCTTC,CASSVDLRQKHNEQFF
.,.,TRBJ2-5,TRBV27,TGTGCCAGCAGTCCATCCAGGGGAGTTAAGACCCAGTACTTC,CASSPSRGVKTQYF
.,.,TRBJ1-1,TRBV2,TGTGCCAGCGAGGTGGCAGGGACGTTTATGAACACTGAAGCTTTCTTT,CASEVAGTFMNTEAFF
few,.,TRBJ2-7,TRBV5-1,TGCGCCAGCAGCTTGGGATGGACAGCGAGCGAGCAGTACTTC,CASSLGWTASEQYF
.,TRBD1,TRBJ2-2,TRBV7-9,TGTGTCAGCAACTTACCACGGGACAGGCCGAACACCGGGGAGCTGTTTTTT,CVSNLPRDRPNTGELFF